The sequence of this T cell receptor beta chain was determined in a study of blood T cell repertoires in COVID-19. Study at large: COVID-19 samples from acute and convalescent phases originated in the United States, Italy and Spain. Nucleic acid was either cDNA or gDNA, and it came from T cells, B-cell-depleted T cells, or PBMCs.

Libraries were prepared by immunoSEQ multiplex PCR; TCRdb keeps only in-frame clonotypes and omits some of them. The sample has roughly 73,000 clones, more than 75% seen once. V lost 1 base, J lost 4 bases, and 5 bases lay in between. CDR3 length: 13 amino acids. In germline, CDR1 is SEHNR, CDR2 FQNEAQ (reference sequence). On this clone: The same CDR3 also results from other DNA sequences found in this sample.

This sequence was found in a human donor in a cohort sampled during active COVID-19. J is TRBJ1-5 and V is TRBV7-9; D gene unclear. The source material was peripheral blood. The CDR3 nucleotides are TGTGCCAGCAGCTTAGGGGAGAATCAGCCCCAGCATTTT. It encodes CASSLGENQPQHF.